The clone carrying this T cell receptor (beta chain) has just a few counts. What it recognizes is unknown. TCRdb processed the reads anew with MiXCR; each CDR3 protein has one entry. The sample lists fewer than 85,000 distinct CDR3 sequences, 4% seen once, with around a fifth in the top ten. The V gene end was trimmed by 4 bases and the J gene end by 2 bases; junction bases not matched to a gene: 4. In germline, CDR1 is SQVTM, CDR2 ANQGSEA. This CDR3 spans 13 amino acids. The data derive from a study of T cell repertoires in cytomegalovirus infection. The study, taken as a whole, reports: HLA-C-restricted TCR beta clonotypes specific for CMV led the ex vivo response.

V gene TRBV29-1 combines with J gene TRBJ1-1; TRBD1 matches 7 bases. Sequences were obtained from PBMCs. The TCR originated in a human donor in good health (CMV status not recorded). Some clones in this sample may be carry-over from other donors' samples. CDR3 in DNA: TGCAGCGTTGCAGGGGGGCTCAACACTGAAGCTTTCTTT. Its protein product is CSVAGGLNTEAFF.